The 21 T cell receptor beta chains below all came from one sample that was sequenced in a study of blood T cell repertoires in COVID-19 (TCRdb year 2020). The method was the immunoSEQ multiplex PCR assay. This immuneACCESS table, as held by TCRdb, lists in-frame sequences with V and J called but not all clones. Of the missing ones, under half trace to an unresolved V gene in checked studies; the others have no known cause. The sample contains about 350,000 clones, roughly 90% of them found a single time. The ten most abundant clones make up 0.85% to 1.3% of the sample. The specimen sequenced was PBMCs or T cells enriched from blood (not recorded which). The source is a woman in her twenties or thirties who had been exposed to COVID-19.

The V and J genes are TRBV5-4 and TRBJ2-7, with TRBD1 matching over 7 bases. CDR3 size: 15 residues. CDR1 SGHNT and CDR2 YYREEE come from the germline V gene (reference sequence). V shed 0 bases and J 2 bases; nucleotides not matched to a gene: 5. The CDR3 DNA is TGTGCCAGCAGCTTGGCCCTACAGGGGCCCTACGAGCAGTACTTC. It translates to CASSLALQGPYEQYF.

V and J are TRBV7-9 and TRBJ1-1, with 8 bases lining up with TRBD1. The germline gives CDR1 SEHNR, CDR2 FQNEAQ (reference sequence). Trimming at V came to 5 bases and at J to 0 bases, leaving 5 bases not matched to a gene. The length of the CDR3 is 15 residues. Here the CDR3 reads CASSQQGGMNTEAFF. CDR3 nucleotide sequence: TGTGCCAGCAGCCAACAGGGGGGAATGAACACTGAAGCTTTCTTT.

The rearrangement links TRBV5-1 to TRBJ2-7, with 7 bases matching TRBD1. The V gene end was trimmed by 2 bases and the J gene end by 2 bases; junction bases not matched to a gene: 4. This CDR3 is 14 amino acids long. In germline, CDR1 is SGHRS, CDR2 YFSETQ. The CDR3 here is CASSFRDSPYEQYF. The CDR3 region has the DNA TGCGCCAGCAGCTTTCGGGACAGCCCCTACGAGCAGTACTTC. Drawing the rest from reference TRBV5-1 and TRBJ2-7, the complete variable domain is KAGVTQTPRYLIKTRGQQVTLSCSPISGHRSVSWYQQTPGQGLQFLFEYFSETQRNKGNFPGRFSGRQFSNSRSEMNVSTLELGDSALYLCASSFRDSPYEQYFGPGTRLTVT.

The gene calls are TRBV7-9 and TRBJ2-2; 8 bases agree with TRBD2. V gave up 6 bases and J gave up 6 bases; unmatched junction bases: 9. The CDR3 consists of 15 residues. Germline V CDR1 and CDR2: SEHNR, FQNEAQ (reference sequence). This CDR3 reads CASRWQREMAGELFF. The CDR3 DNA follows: TGTGCCAGCAGATGGCAGCGGGAGATGGCCGGGGAGCTGTTTTTT.

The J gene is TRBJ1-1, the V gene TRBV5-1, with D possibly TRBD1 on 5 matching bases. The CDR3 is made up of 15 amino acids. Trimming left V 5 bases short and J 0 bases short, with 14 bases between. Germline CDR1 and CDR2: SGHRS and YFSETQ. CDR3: CASRYRQTLNTEAFF. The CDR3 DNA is TGCGCCAGCAGATATAGACAGACTCTGAACACTGAAGCTTTCTTT.

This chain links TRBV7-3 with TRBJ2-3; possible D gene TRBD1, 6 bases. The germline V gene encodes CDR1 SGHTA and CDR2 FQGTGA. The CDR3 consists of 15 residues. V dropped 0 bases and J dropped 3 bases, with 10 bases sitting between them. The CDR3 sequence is CASSLTDRQTDTQYF. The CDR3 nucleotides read TGTGCCAGCAGCTTAACGGACAGACAAACAGATACGCAGTATTTT.

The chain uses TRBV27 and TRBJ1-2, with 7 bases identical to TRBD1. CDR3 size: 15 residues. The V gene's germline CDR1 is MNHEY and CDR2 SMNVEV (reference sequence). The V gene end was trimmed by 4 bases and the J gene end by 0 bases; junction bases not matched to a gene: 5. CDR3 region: CASSSGDSSNYGYTF. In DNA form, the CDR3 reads TGTGCCAGCAGTTCCGGGGACAGCTCTAACTATGGCTACACCTTC.

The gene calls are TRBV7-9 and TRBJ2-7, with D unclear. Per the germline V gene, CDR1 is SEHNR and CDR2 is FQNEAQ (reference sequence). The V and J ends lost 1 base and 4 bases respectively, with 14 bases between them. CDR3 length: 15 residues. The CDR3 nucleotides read TGTGCCAGCAGCTTAGTAGGCCTGACCGGGTACGAGCAGTACTTC. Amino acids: CASSLVGLTGYEQYF.

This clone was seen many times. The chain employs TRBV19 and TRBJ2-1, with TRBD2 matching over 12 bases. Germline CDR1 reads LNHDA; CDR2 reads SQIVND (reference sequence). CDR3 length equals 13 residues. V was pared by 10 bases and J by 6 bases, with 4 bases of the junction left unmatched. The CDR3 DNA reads TGTGCCACCCTAGCGGGAGGGTCCAATGAGCAGTTCTTC. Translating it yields CATLAGGSNEQFF.

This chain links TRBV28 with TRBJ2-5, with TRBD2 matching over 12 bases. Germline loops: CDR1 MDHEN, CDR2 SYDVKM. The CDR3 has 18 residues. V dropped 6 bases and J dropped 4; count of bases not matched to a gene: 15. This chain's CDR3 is CASSTGTRTSGIGETQYF. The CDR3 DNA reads TGTGCCAGCAGCACAGGGACCAGGACTAGCGGGATTGGAGAGACCCAGTACTTC.

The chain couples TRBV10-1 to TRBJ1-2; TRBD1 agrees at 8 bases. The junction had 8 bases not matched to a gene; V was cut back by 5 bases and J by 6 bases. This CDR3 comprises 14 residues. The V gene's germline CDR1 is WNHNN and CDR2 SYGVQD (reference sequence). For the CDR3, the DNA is TGCGCCAGCAGTCCGAGGACAGGGCGGGATGGCTACACCTTC. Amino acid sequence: CASSPRTGRDGYTF.

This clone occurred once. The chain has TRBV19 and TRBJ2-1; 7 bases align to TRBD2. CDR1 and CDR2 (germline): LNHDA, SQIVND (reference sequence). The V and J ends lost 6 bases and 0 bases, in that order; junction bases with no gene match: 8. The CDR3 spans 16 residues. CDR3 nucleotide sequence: TGTGCCAGTAGAGGGCCGGCTAGCGGCTCCTACAATGAGCAGTTCTTC. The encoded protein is CASRGPASGSYNEQFF.

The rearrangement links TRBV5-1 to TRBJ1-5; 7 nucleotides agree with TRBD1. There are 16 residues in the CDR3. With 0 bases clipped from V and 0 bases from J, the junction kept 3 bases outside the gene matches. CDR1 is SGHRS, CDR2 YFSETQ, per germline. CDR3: CASSLGQGHSNQPQHF. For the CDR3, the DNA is TGCGCCAGCAGCTTGGGACAGGGACATAGCAATCAGCCCCAGCATTTT.

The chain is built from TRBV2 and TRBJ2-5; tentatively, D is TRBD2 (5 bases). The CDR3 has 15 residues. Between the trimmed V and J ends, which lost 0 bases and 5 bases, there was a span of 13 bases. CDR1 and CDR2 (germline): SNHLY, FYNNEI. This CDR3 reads CASSEAGGRGETQYF. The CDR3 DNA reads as TGTGCCAGCAGTGAAGCAGGAGGTCGGGGTGAGACCCAGTACTTC.

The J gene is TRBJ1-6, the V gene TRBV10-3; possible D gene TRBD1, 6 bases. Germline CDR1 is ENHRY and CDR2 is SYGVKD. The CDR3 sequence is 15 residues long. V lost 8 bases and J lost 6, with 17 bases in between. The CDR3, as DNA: TGTGCCATCGGTGGGGGCATCAGCGTTAATTCACCCCTCCACTTT. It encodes CAIGGGISVNSPLHF.

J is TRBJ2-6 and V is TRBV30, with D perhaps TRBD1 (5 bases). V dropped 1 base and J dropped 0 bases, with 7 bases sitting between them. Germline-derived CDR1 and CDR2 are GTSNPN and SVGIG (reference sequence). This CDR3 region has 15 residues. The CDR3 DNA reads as TGTGCCTGGAGTGGACAGCCCTCTGGGGCCAACGTCCTGACTTTC. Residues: CAWSGQPSGANVLTF.

The CDR3 loop is CASSPRPELASQETQYF. In DNA form, the CDR3 reads TGTGCCAGCTCACCCCGCCCCGAACTAGCTTCTCAAGAGACCCAGTACTTC. The chain combines TRBV18 with TRBJ2-5; TRBD2 might be the D (6 bases). Trimming pared 3 bases from V and 2 bases from J, leaving 19 bases between. CDR1 KGHSH and CDR2 LQKENI come from the germline V gene. The CDR3 length is 17 residues.

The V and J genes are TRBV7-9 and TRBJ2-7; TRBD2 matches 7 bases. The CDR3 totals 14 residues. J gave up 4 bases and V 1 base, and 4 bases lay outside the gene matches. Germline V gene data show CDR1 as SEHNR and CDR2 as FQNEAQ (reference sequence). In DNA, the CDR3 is TGTGCCAGCAGCTTAGTGATGGGGGGGTACGAGCAGTACTTC. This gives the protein CASSLVMGGYEQYF.

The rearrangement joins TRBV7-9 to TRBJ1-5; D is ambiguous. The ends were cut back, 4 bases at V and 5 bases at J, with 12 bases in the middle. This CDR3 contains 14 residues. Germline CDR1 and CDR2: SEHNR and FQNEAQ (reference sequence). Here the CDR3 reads CASSSVRGDQPQHF. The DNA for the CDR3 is TGTGCCAGCAGCTCAGTTCGAGGAGATCAGCCCCAGCATTTT.

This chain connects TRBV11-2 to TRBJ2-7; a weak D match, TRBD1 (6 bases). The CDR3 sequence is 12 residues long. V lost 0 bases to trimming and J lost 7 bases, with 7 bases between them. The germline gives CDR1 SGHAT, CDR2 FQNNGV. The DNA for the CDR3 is TGTGCCAGCAGCTTAGATCAGGGGGAGCAGTACTTC. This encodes CASSLDQGEQYF.

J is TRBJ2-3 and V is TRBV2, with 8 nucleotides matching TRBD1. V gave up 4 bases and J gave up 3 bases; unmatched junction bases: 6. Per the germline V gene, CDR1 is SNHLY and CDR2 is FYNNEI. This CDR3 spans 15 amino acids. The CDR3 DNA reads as TGTGCCAGCAGTGTCGACAGGGGTGGGACAGATACGCAGTATTTT. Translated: CASSVDRGGTDTQYF. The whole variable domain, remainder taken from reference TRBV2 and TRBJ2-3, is EPEVTQTPSHQVTQMGQEVILRCVPISNHLYFYWYRQILGQKVEFLVSFYNNEISEKSEIFDDQFSVERPDGSNFTLKIRSTKLEDSAMYFCASSVDRGGTDTQYFGPGTRLTVL.